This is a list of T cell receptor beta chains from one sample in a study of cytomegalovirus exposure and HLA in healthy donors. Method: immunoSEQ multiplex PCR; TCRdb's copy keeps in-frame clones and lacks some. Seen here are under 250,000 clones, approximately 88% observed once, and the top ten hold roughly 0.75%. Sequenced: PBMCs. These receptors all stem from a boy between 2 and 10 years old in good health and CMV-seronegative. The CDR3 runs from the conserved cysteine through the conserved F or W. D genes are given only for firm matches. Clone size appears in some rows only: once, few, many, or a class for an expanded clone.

CSAYRGPEQYF	TGCAGTGCCTACAGGGGACCCGAGCAGTACTTC	once	TRBV20-1	TRBD1	TRBJ2-7
CATSRGGEQYF	TGTGCCACCAGCAGAGGCGGTGAGCAGTACTTC	NA	TRBV15	NA	TRBJ2-7
CAILAQEEGGLSGGYTF	TGTGCCATCCTCGCGCAGGAGGAGGGAGGCCTGTCAGGTGGCTACACCTTC	NA	TRBV10-3	NA	TRBJ1-2
CASSPIGGYEQYF	TGTGCCAGCAGTCCCATAGGGGGCTACGAGCAGTACTTC	NA	TRBV27	NA	TRBJ2-7
CASSPYRTNTEAFF	TGTGCCAGCTCACCATACAGAACGAACACTGAAGCTTTCTTT	NA	TRBV18	NA	TRBJ1-1
CASSVGQENSPLHF	TGTGCCAGCAGCGTAGGACAAGAAAATTCACCCCTCCACTTT	once	TRBV9	NA	TRBJ1-6
CASSPGVGTDTQYF	TGTGCCAGCAGCCCCGGGGTCGGCACAGATACGCAGTATTTT	NA	TRBV5-6	NA	TRBJ2-3
CASSPRDREYEQYF	TGTGCCAGTAGTCCCCGGGACAGGGAGTACGAGCAGTACTTC	NA	TRBV19	TRBD1	TRBJ2-7
CASSLARAGRETQYF	TGCGCCAGCAGCTTGGCCAGGGCAGGGCGAGAGACCCAGTACTTC	once	TRBV5-1	NA	TRBJ2-5
CASRPGQYQPQHF	TGTGCCAGTAGACCGGGACAGTATCAGCCCCAGCATTTT	NA	TRBV19	TRBD1	TRBJ1-5
CASSLALGETQYF	TGTGCCAGCAGCTTAGCGCTAGGAGAGACCCAGTACTTC	NA	TRBV7-2	NA	TRBJ2-5
CASLLSPEKTDTQYF	TGTGCCAGCTTACTCTCGCCCGAAAAAACAGATACGCAGTATTTT	NA	TRBV18	NA	TRBJ2-3
CASSEEGWGTLSEKLFF	TGTGCCAGCAGTGAAGAAGGGTGGGGGACACTTTCTGAAAAACTGTTTTTT	NA	TRBV6-1	NA	TRBJ1-4
CATSRDLGESYEQYF	TGTGCCACCAGCAGAGATCTCGGGGAGAGCTACGAGCAGTACTTC	NA	TRBV15	NA	TRBJ2-7
CAISEFNRGWVNTEAFF	TGTGCCATCAGTGAGTTCAACAGGGGGTGGGTGAACACTGAAGCTTTCTTT	NA	TRBV10-3	TRBD1	TRBJ1-1